A single sample gave rise to the 15 T cell receptor beta chains below, sequenced in a study of blood T cells in healthy people across ages. A second about 6 to 12 cycle PCR used barcoded and J-beta primers. TCRdb called the 5' RACE reads again in MiXCR, with one record for every CDR3 protein. The sample contains approximately 880,000 distinct CDR3 sequences, around 48% of which appear only once. Sequenced: blood. These receptors were collected from a young man in good health.

This clonotype was observed a few times. The chain is built from TRBV5-1 and TRBJ2-1; no reliable D call. V lost 0 bases to trimming and J lost 6 bases, with 13 bases between them. Germline V gives CDR1 SGHRS, CDR2 YFSETQ. CDR3 length: 15 amino acids. The CDR3 nucleotides read TGCGCCAGCAGCTTGGAGGGCGACCGGGTCAATGAGCAGTTCTTC. Protein: CASSLEGDRVNEQFF.

This clonotype was found a few times. The chain has TRBV20-1 and TRBJ2-3; TRBD1 matches 9 bases. V dropped 5 bases and J dropped 4; count of bases not matched to a gene: 7. The CDR3 is 14 amino acids. Germline CDR1 reads DFQATT; CDR2 reads SNEGSKA (reference sequence). Written as DNA, the CDR3 is TGCAGTGCTTCTGAAGGACAGGGGCCAGATACGCAGTATTTT. This sequence encodes CSASEGQGPDTQYF.

The gene calls are TRBV4-1 and TRBJ2-7; 7 positions match TRBD2. Trimming at V came to 2 bases and at J to 6 bases, leaving 7 bases not matched to a gene. Germline V CDR1 and CDR2: MGHRA, YSYEKL. The CDR3 covers 14 residues. Written as DNA, the CDR3 is TGCGCCAGCAGCCAATCCAGCGGGGCGTGCGAGCAGTACTTC. It is translated as CASSQSSGACEQYF.

The V call is TRBV20-1, the J call TRBJ1-2, with D unclear. Trimming took 2 bases from V and 2 from J, leaving 12 bases between them. Germline loops: CDR1 DFQATT, CDR2 SNEGSKA (reference sequence). This CDR3 is 14 amino acids long. This CDR3 reads CSARPRTGNYGYTF. CDR3 sequence (DNA): TGCAGTGCTAGACCCCGGACGGGAAACTATGGCTACACCTTC.

Ten or more counts support this clonotype. This chain links TRBV27 with TRBJ2-1; D gene uncertain. Looked up from germline, CDR1 is MNHEY and CDR2 is SMNVEV (reference sequence). The V gene lost 5 bases and the J gene lost 6 bases, with 5 bases spanning the gap. The CDR3 sequence is 11 residues long. CDR3 residues: CASSRSNEQFF. The CDR3 coding sequence is TGTGCCAGCAGTCGTAGCAATGAGCAGTTCTTC.

This rearrangement joins TRBV7-2 to TRBJ2-7; TRBD1 is a possible D gene (6 bases). The CDR3 consists of 14 residues. The V and J ends lost 4 bases and 0 bases respectively, with 10 bases between them. Per germline, CDR1 SGHTA and CDR2 FQGNSA. This chain's CDR3 is CASSSRGASYEQYF. The CDR3 nucleotides read TGTGCCAGCAGCTCCAGGGGTGCCTCCTACGAGCAGTACTTC.

The CDR3 DNA reads as TGTGCCAGCAGCTCCGTAGGGGGGCGGACTGGTTATGGCTACACCTTC. Amino acids: CASSSVGGRTGYGYTF. The V gene is TRBV5-4, the J gene TRBJ1-2, with D maybe TRBD1 (6 bases). CDR1 SGHNT and CDR2 YYREEE come from the germline V gene (reference sequence). This CDR3 has 16 residues. The ends were cut back, 3 bases at V and 5 bases at J, with 20 bases in the middle.

This clonotype was counted a few times. The rearrangement uses TRBV7-2 and TRBJ1-6; no firm D call. Germline-derived CDR1 and CDR2 are SGHTA and FQGNSA. The germline V and J ends were trimmed by 3 bases and 10 bases, with 10 bases remaining between them. This CDR3 contains 13 residues. The chain's CDR3 is CASSFSERSPLHF. CDR3 DNA: TGTGCCAGCAGCTTCTCTGAGAGGTCACCCCTCCACTTT.

The chain couples TRBV4-3 to TRBJ2-7, with 7 nucleotides matching TRBD1. In germline, CDR1 is LGHNA, CDR2 YSLEER. The V gene end was trimmed by 3 bases and the J gene end by 2 bases; junction bases not matched to a gene: 10. This CDR3 is 16 amino acids long. This CDR3 is CASSQGPDRITYEQYF. CDR3 DNA sequence: TGCGCCAGCAGCCAGGGACCGGACAGGATAACCTACGAGCAGTACTTC.

The CDR3 loop reads CASSQDRPTYEQYF. The CDR3 DNA sequence: TGCGCCAGCAGCCAGGACAGGCCCACCTACGAGCAGTACTTC. This chain joins TRBV5-1 and TRBJ2-4, with 7 bases that match TRBD1. Matching the DNA end better, TRBJ2-7 makes the J call doubtful. This CDR3 comprises 14 residues. Per germline, CDR1 SGHRS and CDR2 YFSETQ.

In this sample, this clonotype turned up once. The genes are TRBV5-1 and TRBJ2-5, with 9 nucleotides matching TRBD1. Germline V gives CDR1 SGHRS, CDR2 YFSETQ. V lost 5 bases to trimming and J lost 1 base; unmatched junction nucleotides: 9. CDR3 length equals 16 residues. The CDR3 region has the DNA TGCGCCAGCAGATTGACCGGGACAGGGAGCCAAGAGACCCAGTACTTC. This translates into CASRLTGTGSQETQYF.

Comment on this clonotype: The DNA is omitted, as the CDR3 cannot be located on it reliably, and the CDR3 follows TCRdb's listing. The V and J genes are TRBV21-1 and TRBJ2-7; TRBD1, the D gene given by the table, was not confirmed from the DNA. TRBV21-1 is described as a pseudogene. The CDR3 numbers 15 amino acids, ends counted. CDR3: CVSSMWGTGSYEQYF.

The rearrangement uses TRBV4-2 and TRBJ2-7, with TRBD1 matching 9 bases. This CDR3 has 17 amino acids. The ends lost 3 bases at V and 5 bases at J; junction bases unmatched: 14. Germline CDR1 LGHNA, CDR2 YNFKEQ. CDR3 protein: CASSQDSDRGGLNEQYF. In DNA, the CDR3 is TGTGCCAGCAGCCAGGACTCGGACAGGGGAGGATTAAACGAGCAGTACTTC.

This clonotype was recorded a few times. The gene calls are TRBV20-1 and TRBJ2-7; the match to TRBD1 covers 7 bases. CDR3 length: 15 amino acids. V was pared by 3 bases and J by 0 bases, with 8 bases of the junction left unmatched. The germline CDR1 and CDR2 sequences are DFQATT and SNEGSKA (reference sequence). Written as DNA, the CDR3 is TGCAGTGCTAGCCCCCGGGACAGCCTCTCCTACGAGCAGTACTTC. This sequence encodes CSASPRDSLSYEQYF.

The chain recombines TRBV20-1 with TRBJ2-1, with D perhaps assigned TRBD1 or TRBD2 (6 bases each). Germline CDR1 reads DFQATT; CDR2 reads SNEGSKA (reference sequence). The CDR3 runs to 14 residues. Between the trimmed V and J ends, which lost 5 bases and 10 bases, there was a span of 21 bases. The CDR3 here is CSAFPGGRREEQFF. Here the CDR3 DNA reads TGCAGTGCTTTTCCCGGGGGCCGGAGGGAGGAGCAGTTCTTC.